These T cell receptor beta chains were read from a single sample in a study of T-cell reconstitution after alpha-beta-depleted transplantation in children. TCRdb analysed the PCR reads with MiXCR anew, one entry per CDR3 protein. The sample has around 450,000 distinct CDR3 sequences, around two fifths seen once. Sequencing used PBMCs, obtained before TCRalphabeta/CD19-depleted stem cell transplant. Receptors were obtained from a girl aged 2-10 years with aplastic anemia, due to receive a stem cell transplant. CDR3s include the opening cysteine and the closing phenylalanine or tryptophan. D genes are given only for firm matches. Clone size appears in some rows only: once, few, many, or a class for an expanded clone.

TRBV29-1	13	.	.	TRBJ1-2	TGCAGCGCCCAAAAAGGGACGGGCACTGGCTACACCTTC	CSAQKGTGTGYTF
TRBV15	17	.	.	TRBJ2-3	TGTGCCACCAGCAGAGAACAGGCCCCAGCAAGCACAGATACGCAGTATTTT	CATSREQAPASTDTQYF
TRBV3-1	17	.	few	TRBJ1-6	TGTGCCAGCAGCCAAGAGACGGGGTCTAGAAGTAGTTCACCCCTCCACTTT	CASSQETGSRSSSPLHF
TRBV5-1	17	TRBD1	.	TRBJ2-3	TGCGCCAGCAGCTTCCCGGGACAGCGGCCTAGCACAGATACGCAGTATTTT	CASSFPGQRPSTDTQYF
TRBV18	14	.	few	TRBJ2-7	TGTGCCAGCAGCCCCCGGGACTCATCCTACGAGCAGTACTTC	CASSPRDSSYEQYF
TRBV5-1	13	.	many	TRBJ2-1	TGCGCCAGCAGCCCGACCTCCTACAATGAGCAGTTCTTC	CASSPTSYNEQFF
TRBV20-1	12	TRBD1	.	TRBJ2-7	TGCAGTGCCCCGGACAGGGAATACGAGCAGTACTTC	CSAPDREYEQYF
TRBV3-1	14	.	many	TRBJ2-1	TGTGCCAGCAGCCAAGAGAGTAGCTTCAATGAGCAGTTCTTC	CASSQESSFNEQFF
TRBV14	14	.	.	TRBJ2-1	TGTGCCAGCAGCCAACCGCTAGTAAGCAATGAGCAGTTCTTC	CASSQPLVSNEQFF
TRBV12-3/TRBV12-4	16	TRBD2	.	TRBJ2-1	TGTGCCAGCAGTTTAGGCGCGGGGGGCGTGGGCAATGAGCAGTTCTTC	CASSLGAGGVGNEQFF
TRBV7-3	15	TRBD1	once	TRBJ2-2	TGTGCCAGCAGCTGGACAGGGAGAGGAGACGGGGAGCTGTTTTTT	CASSWTGRGDGELFF
TRBV5-1	16	.	few	TRBJ2-5	TGCGCCAGCAGCTTGGCCGTGCGCGGACAGAGAGAGACCCAGTACTTC	CASSLAVRGQRETQYF
TRBV7-9	16	.	.	TRBJ2-1	TGTGCCAGCAGCCCCCAAGGGGGAAAGGTTCGGAATGAGCAGTTCTTC	CASSPQGGKVRNEQFF
TRBV5-1	16	.	.	TRBJ2-5	TGCGCCAGCAGCTTGGATGGTCGGGGACTCCGGGAGACCCAGTACTTC	CASSLDGRGLRETQYF
TRBV20-1	16	.	.	TRBJ2-1	TGCAGTGCTAGAGACCGTGGTAGCGGTTCCCTTCGGGAGCAGTTCTTC	CSARDRGSGSLREQFF
TRBV20-1	16	TRBD2	.	TRBJ2-7	TGCAGTGCTAGCAGAGCGGGGGCCCACCGTCCCTACGAGCAGTACTTC	CSASRAGAHRPYEQYF
TRBV20-1	12	TRBD1	.	TRBJ2-5	TGCAGTGCGCCGACAGGGCAAGAGACCCAGTACTTC	CSAPTGQETQYF
TRBV5-1	18	TRBD1	.	TRBJ1-1	TGCGCCAGCAGCTCGCTGCCGGGACAGGGTATCGCGAACACTGAAGCTTTCTTT	CASSSLPGQGIANTEAFF
TRBV11-2	17	.	many	TRBJ2-1	TGTGCCAGCAGCCCCATGGCGGGGGCCTTGGGAAACAATGAGCAGTTCTTC	CASSPMAGALGNNEQFF
TRBV29-1	9	.	.	TRBJ1-1	TGCAGAGAGATGGGAGAAGCTTTCTTT	CREMGEAFF
TRBV7-6	14	.	once	TRBJ2-5	TGTGCCAGCAGCGCCGACCAAACGGGAGAGACCCAGTACTTC	CASSADQTGETQYF
TRBV12-3/TRBV12-4	15	.	.	TRBJ2-5	TGTGCCAGCTGGGCGGGTTACGGGACTTTAGAGACCCAGTACTTC	CASWAGYGTLETQYF
TRBV20-1	14	TRBD1	few	TRBJ1-5	TGCAGTGCTTCTGGACAGGGAAGCAATCAGCCCCAGCATTTT	CSASGQGSNQPQHF